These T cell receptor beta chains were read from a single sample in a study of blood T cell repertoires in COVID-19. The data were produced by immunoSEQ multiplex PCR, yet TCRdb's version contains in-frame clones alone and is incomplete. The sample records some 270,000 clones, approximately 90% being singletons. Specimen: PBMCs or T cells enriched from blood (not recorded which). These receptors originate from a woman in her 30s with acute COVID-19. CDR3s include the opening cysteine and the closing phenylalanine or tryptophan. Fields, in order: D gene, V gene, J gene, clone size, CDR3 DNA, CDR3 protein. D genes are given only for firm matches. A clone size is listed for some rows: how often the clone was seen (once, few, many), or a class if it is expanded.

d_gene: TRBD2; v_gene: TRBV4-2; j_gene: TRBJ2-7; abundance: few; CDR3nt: TGTGCCAGCAGCCAAATAGCGGGAGGGGACTACGAGCAGTACTTC; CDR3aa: CASSQIAGGDYEQYF
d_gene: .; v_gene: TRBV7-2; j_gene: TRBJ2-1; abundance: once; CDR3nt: TGTGCCAGCAGCTTATCTCTCGGGAATGAGCAGTTCTTC; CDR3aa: CASSLSLGNEQFF
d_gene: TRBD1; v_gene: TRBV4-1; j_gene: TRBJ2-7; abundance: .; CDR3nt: TGCGCCAGCAGCCAAGATCTGGGACAGATATACGAGCAGTACTTC; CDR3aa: CASSQDLGQIYEQYF
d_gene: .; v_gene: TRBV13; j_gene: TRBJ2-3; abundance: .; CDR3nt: TGTGCCAGCAGCCCACCGACAGGCAAAGATACGCAGTATTTT; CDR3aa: CASSPPTGKDTQYF
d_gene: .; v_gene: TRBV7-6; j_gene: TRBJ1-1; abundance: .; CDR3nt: TGTGCCAGCAGCCCCCTTGGGGCAGCAAACACTGAAGCTTTCTTT; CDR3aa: CASSPLGAANTEAFF
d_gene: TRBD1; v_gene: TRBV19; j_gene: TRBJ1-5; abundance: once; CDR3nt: TGTGCCAGTAAACCCCGGGACAGGGGGCTAGGGCAGCCCCAGCATTTT; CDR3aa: CASKPRDRGLGQPQHF
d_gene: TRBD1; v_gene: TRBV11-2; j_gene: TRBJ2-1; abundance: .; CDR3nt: TGTGCCAGCAGCTTAGATGCCGGGACAGATCGTCGCAATGAGCAGTTCTTC; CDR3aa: CASSLDAGTDRRNEQFF
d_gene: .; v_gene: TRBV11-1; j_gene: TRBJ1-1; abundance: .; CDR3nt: TGTGCCAGCAGCTTAGGTACGGGGTTCAACACTGAAGCTTTCTTT; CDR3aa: CASSLGTGFNTEAFF
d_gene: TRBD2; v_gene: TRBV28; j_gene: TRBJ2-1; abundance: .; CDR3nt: TGTGCCAGCAGAACTAGCGGTTTCTCCAATGAGCAGTTCTTC; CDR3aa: CASRTSGFSNEQFF
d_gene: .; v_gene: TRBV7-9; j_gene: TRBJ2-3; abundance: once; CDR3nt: TGTGCCAGCAGCTTAGACGGGCGGGCGATCACAGATACGCAGTATTTT; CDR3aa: CASSLDGRAITDTQYF
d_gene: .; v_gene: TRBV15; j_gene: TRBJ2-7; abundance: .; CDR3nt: TGTGCCACCGCGCCAGGAGGAAGCTACGAGCAGTACTTC; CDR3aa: CATAPGGSYEQYF
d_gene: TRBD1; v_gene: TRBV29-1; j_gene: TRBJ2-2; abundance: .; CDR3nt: TGCAGCGTTTCATCCGACAGGGGGCCCACCGGGGAGCTGTTTTTT; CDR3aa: CSVSSDRGPTGELFF
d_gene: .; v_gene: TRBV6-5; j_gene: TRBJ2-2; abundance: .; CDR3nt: TGTGCCAGCAGTTTCCAACAGGGGGGGACCGGGGAGCTGTTTTTT; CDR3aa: CASSFQQGGTGELFF
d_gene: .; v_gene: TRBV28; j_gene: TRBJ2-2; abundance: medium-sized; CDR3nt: TGTGCCAGCAGTCAACGCGCCCACGGGGAGCTGTTTTTT; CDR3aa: CASSQRAHGELFF
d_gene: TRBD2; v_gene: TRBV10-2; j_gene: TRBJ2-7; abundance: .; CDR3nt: TGCGCCAGCAGTACCCTACTAGCGGGAGGATCCTACGAGCAGTACTTC; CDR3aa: CASSTLLAGGSYEQYF
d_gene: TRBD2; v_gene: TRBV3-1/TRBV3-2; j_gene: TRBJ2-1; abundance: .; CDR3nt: TGTGCCAGCAGTCTAGCGGGGAGCTCCTACAATGAGCAGTTCTTC; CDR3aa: CASSLAGSSYNEQFF
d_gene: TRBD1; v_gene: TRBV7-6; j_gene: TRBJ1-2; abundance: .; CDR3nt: TGTGCCAGCAGCTTACCAGGACAGGTTTATGGCTACACCTTC; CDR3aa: CASSLPGQVYGYTF
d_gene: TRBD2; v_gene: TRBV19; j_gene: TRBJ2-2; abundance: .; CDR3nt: TGTGCCAGTAGTACGCGGGAGTACACCGGGGAGCTGTTTTTT; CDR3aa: CASSTREYTGELFF
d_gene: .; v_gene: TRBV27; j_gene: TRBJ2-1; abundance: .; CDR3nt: TGTGCCAGCGCCGTTTACAGTTACAATGAGCAGTTCTTC; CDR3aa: CASAVYSYNEQFF
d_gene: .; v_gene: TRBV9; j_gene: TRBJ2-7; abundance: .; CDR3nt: TGTGCCAGCAGCCCAAGGGGTCAGGGGGGAGCCTACGAGCAGTACTTC; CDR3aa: CASSPRGQGGAYEQYF
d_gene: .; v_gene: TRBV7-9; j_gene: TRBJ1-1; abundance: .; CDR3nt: TGTGCCAGCATCCCAGGGGATACGTGGAACACTGAAGCTTTCTTT; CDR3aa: CASIPGDTWNTEAFF
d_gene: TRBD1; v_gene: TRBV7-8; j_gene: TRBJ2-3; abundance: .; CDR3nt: TGTGCCAGCAGCTCGGGACAGGGGGCGGTGGCAGATACGCAGTATTTT; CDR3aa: CASSSGQGAVADTQYF
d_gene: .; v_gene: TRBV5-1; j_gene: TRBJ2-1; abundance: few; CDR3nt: TGCGCCAGCGGGATCGATAGCGACAATGAGCAGTTCTTC; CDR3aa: CASGIDSDNEQFF
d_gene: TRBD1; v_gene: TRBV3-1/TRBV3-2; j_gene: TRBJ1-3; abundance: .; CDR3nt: TGTGCCAGCAGCCAGGGACAGAACGGAAACACCATATATTTT; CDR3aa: CASSQGQNGNTIYF
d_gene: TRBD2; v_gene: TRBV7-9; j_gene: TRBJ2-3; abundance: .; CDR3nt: TGTGCCAGCTCGAGGCGGGGCGGGAGGGCCCTCCTCACGAATACGCAGTATTTT; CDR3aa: CASSRRGGRALLTNTQYF
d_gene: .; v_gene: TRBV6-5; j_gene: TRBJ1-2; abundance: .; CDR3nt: TGTGCCAGCAGTACCACCGGGACTGTCTATGGCTACACCTTC; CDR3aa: CASSTTGTVYGYTF
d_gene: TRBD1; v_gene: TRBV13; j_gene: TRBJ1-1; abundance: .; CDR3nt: TGTGCCAGCAGCCCCGGATATATCAGGGGGCAGTCGGTGAACACTGAAGCTTTCTTT; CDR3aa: CASSPGYIRGQSVNTEAFF
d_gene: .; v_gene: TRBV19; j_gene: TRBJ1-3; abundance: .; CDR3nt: TGTGCCAGCTCCAACTCCGGAAACACCATATATTTT; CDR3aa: CASSNSGNTIYF
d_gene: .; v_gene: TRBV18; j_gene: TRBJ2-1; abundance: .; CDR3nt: TGTGCCAGCTCACACCCCGCCTTAATAGAGGACAATGAGCAGTTCTTC; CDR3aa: CASSHPALIEDNEQFF
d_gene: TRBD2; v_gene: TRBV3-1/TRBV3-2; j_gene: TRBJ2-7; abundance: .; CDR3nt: TGTGCCAGCAGCCCACATCGGGTAGCGGGAGAATCCTACGAGCAGTACTTC; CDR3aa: CASSPHRVAGESYEQYF
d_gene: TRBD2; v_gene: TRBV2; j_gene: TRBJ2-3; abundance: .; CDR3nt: TGTGCCACCAAACTAGCGGGAGGAGCAGATACGCAGTATTTT; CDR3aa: CATKLAGGADTQYF